The clone carrying this TCR beta chain was detected a few times. Its antigen is unknown. This entry is derived from a study of early T cells in non-severe SARS-CoV-2 infection. Study information: The authors sequenced bulk RNA from unsorted whole blood, leaving chains unpaired. The study, taken as a whole, reports: Missing private and CD4 specificities, VDJdb matching favored anti-spike CD8 responses.

Unique molecular identifiers tagged individual cDNA molecules. MiXCR was run by TCRdb on the 5' RACE reads, yielding one entry per CDR3 protein. This sample has fewer than 130,000 distinct CDR3 sequences, with around an eighth found just once. The germline V and J ends were trimmed by 3 bases and 8 bases, with 14 bases remaining between them. CDR3 length: 13 amino acids. From germline, CDR1 is SQVTM and CDR2 ANQGSEA. The receptor was isolated from an adult who was a healthcare worker with PCR-confirmed SARS-CoV-2 infection or an uninfected control (not recorded which). The sequencing here drew on whole blood, taken at baseline. This rearrangement joins TRBV29-1 to TRBJ2-4; either TRBD1 or TRBD2 may supply D (6 bases each). In DNA, the CDR3 is TGCAGCGTTGACGTCCTGGGGGGCCACATTCAGTACTTC. Amino acids: CSVDVLGGHIQYF. The full variable domain, in which reference TRBV29-1 and TRBJ2-4 provide the parts outside the CDR3, is SAVISQKPSRDICQRGTSLTIQCQVDSQVTMMFWYRQQPGQSLTLIATANQGSEATYESGFVIDKFPISRPNLTFSTLTVSNMSPEDSSIYLCSVDVLGGHIQYFGAGTRLSVL.